Given below is one TCR beta chain in context. What it recognizes is unknown. This entry is derived from a study of CXCR3-negative and CXCR3-positive naive CD8 T cells. Researchers prepared the TRB cDNA libraries using 5' RACE with UMI labels. With the 5' RACE reads reprocessed, TCRdb shows one record per CDR3 protein and no DNA. The sample table includes approximately 49,000 distinct CDR3 sequences. Every individual CD8+ T cell subset underwent sorting in triplicate at under 350,000 cells apiece. Findings and limits, study-wide: CXCR3-negative and CXCR3-positive naive cells shared comparable TRBV-TRBJ usage, but memory cells did not.

The CDR3 runs 14 residues. The germline V gene encodes CDR1 SQVTM and CDR2 ANQGSEA. Material: memory CD8+ T cells from blood. The rearrangement uses TRBV29-1 and TRBJ1-1; as DNA is missing, the TRBD1 call by TCRdb cannot be tested. The sequence was obtained from a human donor in good health. Some clones in this sample may be carry-over from other donors' samples. CDR3 sequence reads: CSVIIQGVSTEAFF.